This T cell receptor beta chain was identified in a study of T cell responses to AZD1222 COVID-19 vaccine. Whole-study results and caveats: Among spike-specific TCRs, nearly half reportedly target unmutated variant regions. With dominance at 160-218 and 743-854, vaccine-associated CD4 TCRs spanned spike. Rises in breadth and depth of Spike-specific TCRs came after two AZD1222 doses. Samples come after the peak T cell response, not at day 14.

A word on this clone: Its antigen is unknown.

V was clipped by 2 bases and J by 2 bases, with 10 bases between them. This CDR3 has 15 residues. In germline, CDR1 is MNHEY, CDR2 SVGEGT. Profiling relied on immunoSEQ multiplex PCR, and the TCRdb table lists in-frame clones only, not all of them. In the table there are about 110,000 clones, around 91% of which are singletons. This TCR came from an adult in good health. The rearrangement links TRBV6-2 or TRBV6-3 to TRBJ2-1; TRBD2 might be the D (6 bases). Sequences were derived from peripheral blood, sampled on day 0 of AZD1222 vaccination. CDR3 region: CASSYGGGAYNEQFF. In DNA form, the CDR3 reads TGTGCCAGCAGTTACGGCGGCGGGGCCTACAATGAGCAGTTCTTC.